Here is one T cell receptor beta chain with its context. Documented time point: more than ten months of natalizumab therapy. Longitudinal control samples came from natalizumab-treated multiple sclerosis patients without PML. The sample belongs to a study of multiple sclerosis patients with progressive multifocal leukoencephalopathy. Each PCR contained spiked synthetic TR CDR3 controls spanning every V-J pairing. TCRdb's table, derived via immunoSEQ multiplex PCR, lists solely in-frame clones and lacks some. Of under 30,000 clones listed, approximately 90% were seen once; the top ten hold approximately 2%. The sample in question was PBMCs, obtained from a patient treated with natalizumab. The receptor was isolated from a man under 40 with multiple sclerosis.

The CDR3 loop reads CASPQARAGTNSYEQYV. DNA of the CDR3: TGCGCCAGCCCCCAAGCCCGGGCAGGGACCAACTCCTACGAGCAGTACGTC. The rearrangement joins TRBV4-1 to TRBJ2-7; D possibly uses TRBD1 or TRBD2 (5 bases each). Germline V lookup: CDR1 MGHRA, CDR2 YSYEKL. This CDR3 spans 17 amino acids. Trimming stripped 8 bases from V and 0 bases from J, with 23 bases between.